Listed below are T cell receptor beta chains from one sample, sequenced in a study of blood T cell repertoires in COVID-19. Data came from immunoSEQ multiplex PCR; TCRdb stores just in-frame clones and leaves some out. In the table there are around 100,000 clones, about 85% of which are singletons. The source material was peripheral blood. These receptors were obtained from a man aged 35-49 years with acute or convalescent COVID-19. Each CDR3 is given with its conserved first and last residue. A D gene is named only where the DNA matches it firmly. Expanded clones get a size class; other rows say once, few or many, or leave the size out.

CDR3 protein: CASSNQEGGVQPQHF; CDR3 DNA: TGTGCCAGCAGCAACCAGGAGGGGGGGGTTCAGCCCCAGCATTTT; clone size: once; J gene: TRBJ1-5; CDR3 length: 15; V gene: TRBV21-1; D gene: -
CDR3 protein: CASSYSGGQGGYTF; CDR3 DNA: TGTGCCAGCAGTTACTCGGGAGGGCAGGGGGGCTACACCTTC; clone size: -; J gene: TRBJ1-2; CDR3 length: 14; V gene: TRBV6-6; D gene: -
CDR3 protein: CASGPRMGGIEQYF; CDR3 DNA: TGTGCCAGTGGGCCCCGGATGGGAGGAATCGAGCAGTACTTC; clone size: -; J gene: TRBJ2-7; CDR3 length: 14; V gene: TRBV9; D gene: -
CDR3 protein: CASKILTSGMDTQYF; CDR3 DNA: TGTGCCAGCAAAATCCTGACTAGCGGGATGGATACGCAGTATTTT; clone size: -; J gene: TRBJ2-3; CDR3 length: 15; V gene: TRBV6-5; D gene: TRBD2
CDR3 protein: CASSGAGGETQYF; CDR3 DNA: TGTGCCAGCAGCGGTGCGGGGGGGGAGACCCAGTACTTC; clone size: -; J gene: TRBJ2-5; CDR3 length: 13; V gene: TRBV2; D gene: TRBD2
CDR3 protein: CASSLAGGSGDTQYF; CDR3 DNA: TGTGCCAGCAGTCTAGCGGGGGGGTCAGGGGATACGCAGTATTTT; clone size: -; J gene: TRBJ2-3; CDR3 length: 15; V gene: TRBV6-6; D gene: TRBD2
CDR3 protein: CSVGTSGTYEQYF; CDR3 DNA: TGCAGCGTAGGGACTAGCGGTACCTACGAGCAGTACTTC; clone size: -; J gene: TRBJ2-7; CDR3 length: 13; V gene: TRBV29-1; D gene: TRBD2
CDR3 protein: CATSGGKRGDTDTQYF; CDR3 DNA: TGTGCCACCAGTGGCGGGAAGCGGGGAGACACAGATACGCAGTATTTT; clone size: -; J gene: TRBJ2-3; CDR3 length: 16; V gene: TRBV24-1; D gene: TRBD2
CDR3 protein: CASSYRSGYTF; CDR3 DNA: TGTGCCAGCAGTTACCGGAGTGGCTACACCTTC; clone size: once; J gene: TRBJ1-2; CDR3 length: 11; V gene: TRBV6-2/TRBV6-3; D gene: -
CDR3 protein: CASSSGLAGAAGELFF; CDR3 DNA: TGTGCCAGCAGCTCGGGACTAGCGGGAGCGGCCGGGGAGCTGTTTTTT; clone size: -; J gene: TRBJ2-2; CDR3 length: 16; V gene: TRBV7-9; D gene: TRBD2
CDR3 protein: CASSQNAGNNEKLFF; CDR3 DNA: TGTGCCAGCAGCCAGAACGCCGGGAATAATGAAAAACTGTTTTTT; clone size: -; J gene: TRBJ1-4; CDR3 length: 15; V gene: TRBV9; D gene: -
CDR3 protein: CASSLRGGGSHSGANVLTF; CDR3 DNA: TGTGCCAGCAGCTTAAGGGGAGGAGGCAGCCACTCTGGGGCCAACGTCCTGACTTTC; clone size: -; J gene: TRBJ2-6; CDR3 length: 19; V gene: TRBV7-9; D gene: -
CDR3 protein: CASSLAPTGTGRRSEETQYF; CDR3 DNA: TGCGCCAGCAGCTTGGCACCCACTGGGACAGGGAGACGGAGTGAAGAGACCCAGTACTTC; clone size: -; J gene: TRBJ2-5; CDR3 length: 20; V gene: TRBV5-1; D gene: TRBD1
CDR3 protein: CASSPERMGEQYF; CDR3 DNA: TGTGCCAGCTCCCCGGAGAGAATGGGCGAGCAGTACTTC; clone size: -; J gene: TRBJ2-7; CDR3 length: 13; V gene: TRBV18; D gene: -
CDR3 protein: CASSLGPRDYAGYEQYF; CDR3 DNA: TGTGCCAGCAGTTTGGGGCCCCGGGACTACGCGGGGTACGAGCAGTACTTC; clone size: -; J gene: TRBJ2-7; CDR3 length: 17; V gene: TRBV27; D gene: TRBD2
CDR3 protein: CATSDLGGNSYNEQFF; CDR3 DNA: TGTGCCACCAGTGATTTGGGGGGCAACTCCTACAATGAGCAGTTCTTC; clone size: -; J gene: TRBJ2-1; CDR3 length: 16; V gene: TRBV24-1; D gene: -
CDR3 protein: CASRGPNQPQHF; CDR3 DNA: TGTGCCAGCCGTGGCCCCAATCAGCCCCAGCATTTT; clone size: -; J gene: TRBJ1-5; CDR3 length: 12; V gene: TRBV12-3/TRBV12-4; D gene: -
CDR3 protein: CASSQTHPQGSYEQYF; CDR3 DNA: TGTGCCAGCTCACAGACCCATCCCCAGGGTTCCTACGAGCAGTACTTC; clone size: -; J gene: TRBJ2-7; CDR3 length: 16; V gene: TRBV18; D gene: -
CDR3 protein: CASSRKQGSGNTIYF; CDR3 DNA: TGTGCCAGCAGTCGGAAACAGGGCTCTGGAAACACCATATATTTT; clone size: -; J gene: TRBJ1-3; CDR3 length: 15; V gene: TRBV28; D gene: -
CDR3 protein: CASSPTMTDRYISYEQYF; CDR3 DNA: TGTGCCAGCAGCCCTACCATGACCGACAGATACATCTCCTACGAGCAGTACTTC; clone size: once; J gene: TRBJ2-7; CDR3 length: 18; V gene: TRBV11-2; D gene: -
CDR3 protein: CASGTYRVNTGELFF; CDR3 DNA: TGTGCCAGCGGAACATACCGGGTCAACACCGGGGAGCTGTTTTTT; clone size: -; J gene: TRBJ2-2; CDR3 length: 15; V gene: TRBV6-5; D gene: -
CDR3 protein: CASSSTSGRAPNEQFF; CDR3 DNA: TGTGCCAGCAGTTCCACTAGCGGGAGGGCCCCCAATGAGCAGTTCTTC; clone size: -; J gene: TRBJ2-1; CDR3 length: 16; V gene: TRBV28; D gene: TRBD2
CDR3 protein: CASSPTGQETQYF; CDR3 DNA: TGTGCCAGCAGCCCAACCGGCCAAGAGACCCAGTACTTC; clone size: -; J gene: TRBJ2-5; CDR3 length: 13; V gene: TRBV7-2; D gene: -
CDR3 protein: CASSQGGEEYF; CDR3 DNA: TGTGCCAGCAGCCAAGGTGGAGAGGAGTACTTC; clone size: -; J gene: TRBJ2-7; CDR3 length: 11; V gene: TRBV3-1/TRBV3-2; D gene: -
CDR3 protein: CSVGGYSEQYF; CDR3 DNA: TGCAGCGTTGGAGGGTACTCGGAACAGTATTTT; clone size: -; J gene: TRBJ2-3; CDR3 length: 11; V gene: TRBV29-1; D gene: -
CDR3 protein: CASSLAGRVLQPQHF; CDR3 DNA: TGTGCCAGCAGCTTAGCGGGCAGGGTCTTACAGCCCCAGCATTTT; clone size: -; J gene: TRBJ1-5; CDR3 length: 15; V gene: TRBV7-2; D gene: -
CDR3 protein: CASSYSVGRGYTF; CDR3 DNA: TGTGCCAGCAGTTACTCGGTGGGGCGCGGCTACACCTTC; clone size: -; J gene: TRBJ1-2; CDR3 length: 13; V gene: TRBV6-5; D gene: -
CDR3 protein: CASSSGLGAETQYF; CDR3 DNA: TGCGCCAGCAGCTCCGGACTGGGGGCAGAGACCCAGTACTTC; clone size: -; J gene: TRBJ2-5; CDR3 length: 14; V gene: TRBV5-1; D gene: -
CDR3 protein: CASSLNAPTYEQYF; CDR3 DNA: TGCGCCAGCAGCTTGAATGCGCCAACCTACGAGCAGTACTTC; clone size: -; J gene: TRBJ2-7; CDR3 length: 14; V gene: TRBV5-1; D gene: -
CDR3 protein: CASSPRTGREGETQYF; CDR3 DNA: TGTGCCAGCAGCCCCCGGACAGGGAGAGAAGGGGAGACCCAGTACTTC; clone size: -; J gene: TRBJ2-5; CDR3 length: 16; V gene: TRBV7-8; D gene: TRBD1
CDR3 protein: CASSLVGWSYGYTF; CDR3 DNA: TGTGCCAGCAGCTTGGTCGGGTGGTCGTATGGCTACACCTTC; clone size: -; J gene: TRBJ1-2; CDR3 length: 14; V gene: TRBV5-8; D gene: -
CDR3 protein: CASSPFGVRNGYTF; CDR3 DNA: TGTGCCAGCAGTCCATTCGGGGTTCGGAATGGCTACACCTTC; clone size: -; J gene: TRBJ1-2; CDR3 length: 14; V gene: TRBV27; D gene: -
CDR3 protein: CASSLTGEGQPQHF; CDR3 DNA: TGTGCCAGCAGCCTGACAGGGGAGGGTCAGCCCCAGCATTTT; clone size: -; J gene: TRBJ1-5; CDR3 length: 14; V gene: TRBV5-5; D gene: TRBD1
CDR3 protein: CASRTGTGHNEKLFF; CDR3 DNA: TGTGCCAGCAGGACCGGGACAGGCCATAATGAAAAACTGTTTTTT; clone size: -; J gene: TRBJ1-4; CDR3 length: 15; V gene: TRBV28; D gene: TRBD1
CDR3 protein: CASSLGTNTGELFF; CDR3 DNA: TGTGCCAGCAGCTTGGGGACTAACACCGGGGAGCTGTTTTTT; clone size: -; J gene: TRBJ2-2; CDR3 length: 14; V gene: TRBV7-6; D gene: -
CDR3 protein: CASSPSGPYNEQFF; CDR3 DNA: TGTGCCAGCAGTCCCTCCGGTCCGTACAATGAGCAGTTCTTC; clone size: -; J gene: TRBJ2-1; CDR3 length: 14; V gene: TRBV27; D gene: -
CDR3 protein: CSASRTGGYEQYF; CDR3 DNA: TGCAGTGCTAGTCGAACAGGCGGCTACGAGCAGTACTTC; clone size: -; J gene: TRBJ2-7; CDR3 length: 13; V gene: TRBV20-1; D gene: -
CDR3 protein: CASSPLGLAGGPQYF; CDR3 DNA: TGTGCCAGCAGCCCCTTGGGACTAGCGGGAGGTCCGCAGTATTTT; clone size: -; J gene: TRBJ2-3; CDR3 length: 15; V gene: TRBV3-1/TRBV3-2; D gene: TRBD2
CDR3 protein: CASSQVGRGAEAFF; CDR3 DNA: TGTGCCAGCAGCCAAGTCGGCAGGGGCGCTGAAGCTTTCTTT; clone size: -; J gene: TRBJ1-1; CDR3 length: 14; V gene: TRBV4-2; D gene: -
CDR3 protein: CASSFGGAGGTEAFF; CDR3 DNA: TGTGCCAGCAGCTTTGGGGGCGCTGGAGGCACTGAAGCTTTCTTT; clone size: -; J gene: TRBJ1-1; CDR3 length: 15; V gene: TRBV7-9; D gene: -
CDR3 protein: CASSQDPGWDSPLHF; CDR3 DNA: TGTGCCAGCAGCCAAGATCCCGGGTGGGATTCACCCCTCCACTTT; clone size: -; J gene: TRBJ1-6; CDR3 length: 15; V gene: TRBV14; D gene: -
CDR3 protein: CASSSETRFTGELFF; CDR3 DNA: TGTGCCAGCAGCTCAGAGACTAGATTTACCGGGGAGCTGTTTTTT; clone size: -; J gene: TRBJ2-2; CDR3 length: 15; V gene: TRBV7-8; D gene: -
CDR3 protein: CASSDSAGGYNEQFF; CDR3 DNA: TGTGCCAGCAGTGACTCAGCGGGGGGCTACAATGAGCAGTTCTTC; clone size: -; J gene: TRBJ2-1; CDR3 length: 15; V gene: TRBV6-4; D gene: TRBD2
CDR3 protein: CASRPRRGGNYEQYF; CDR3 DNA: TGTGCCAGCAGACCAAGGAGGGGGGGCAATTACGAGCAGTACTTC; clone size: -; J gene: TRBJ2-7; CDR3 length: 15; V gene: TRBV6-5; D gene: -
CDR3 protein: CASSQMHRTEQYF; CDR3 DNA: TGCGCCAGCAGCCAAATGCACAGGACCGAGCAGTACTTC; clone size: -; J gene: TRBJ2-7; CDR3 length: 13; V gene: TRBV4-1; D gene: -
CDR3 protein: CASSLGGVFYEQYF; CDR3 DNA: TGTGCCAGCAGCCTTGGGGGGGTTTTCTACGAGCAGTACTTC; clone size: -; J gene: TRBJ2-7; CDR3 length: 14; V gene: TRBV7-2; D gene: TRBD2
CDR3 protein: CASGFAGTLRTEAFF; CDR3 DNA: TGTGCTAGTGGTTTCGCCGGGACACTCAGAACTGAAGCTTTCTTT; clone size: -; J gene: TRBJ1-1; CDR3 length: 15; V gene: TRBV12-5; D gene: -